A selection of T cell receptor beta chains follows, all from one sample in a study of beta chain features in type 1 diabetes. Profiled with immunoSEQ multiplex PCR; TCRdb holds only in-frame clones, not every one. The sample lists approximately 400,000 clones; more than 12% were seen once. Sequenced sample: naive CD4+ T cells from blood. The source is a woman under 30 in good health. CDR3s include the opening cysteine and the closing phenylalanine or tryptophan. Fields, in order: clone size, V gene, D gene, J gene, CDR3 protein, CDR3 DNA. D genes are given only for firm matches. For some rows the clone size is stated as once, few or many, or as a class when expanded; others skip it.

>-|TRBV13|TRBD1|TRBJ2-3
CASSLLSKTGSSTDTQYF
TGTGCCAGCAGCTTATTATCTAAGACAGGGTCTAGCACAGATACGCAGTATTTT
>-|TRBV5-1|-|TRBJ2-4
CASSSQGPAGKNIQYF
TGCGCCAGCAGCTCTCAGGGGCCTGCGGGCAAAAACATTCAGTACTTC
>-|TRBV7-9|TRBD1|TRBJ1-2
CASSATGANYGYTF
TGTGCCAGCAGTGCGACAGGGGCGAACTATGGCTACACCTTC
>few|TRBV27|TRBD2|TRBJ2-1
CASSFRTSRGNEQFF
TGTGCCAGCAGTTTCCGGACTAGCCGGGGCAATGAGCAGTTCTTC
>-|TRBV7-9|-|TRBJ2-7
CASSLAGGGHRSYEQYF
TGTGCCAGCAGCTTAGCGGGAGGCGGGCACCGCTCCTACGAGCAGTACTTC
>-|TRBV7-8|TRBD1|TRBJ2-6
CASSRRDRAMSGANVLTF
TGTGCCAGCAGCCGTCGGGACAGGGCGATGTCTGGGGCCAACGTCCTGACTTTC
>-|TRBV11-2|TRBD2|TRBJ2-1
CASSFLSGSSYNEQFF
TGTGCCAGCAGCTTCCTTAGCGGGAGCTCCTACAATGAGCAGTTCTTC
>few|TRBV28|TRBD1|TRBJ1-1
CASSSGQELNTEAFF
TGTGCCAGCAGTTCTGGACAGGAGTTGAACACTGAAGCTTTCTTT
>few|TRBV18|-|TRBJ2-2
CASSPNQSGELFF
TGTGCCAGCTCACCCAACCAGTCCGGGGAGCTGTTTTTT
>few|TRBV5-1|-|TRBJ2-2
CASSLARWVQGDTGELFF
TGCGCCAGCAGCTTGGCCCGGTGGGTACAGGGTGACACCGGGGAGCTGTTTTTT
>few|TRBV19|-|TRBJ1-5
CASSGGLNQPQHF
TGTGCCAGTAGTGGCGGTCTCAATCAGCCCCAGCATTTT
>-|TRBV11-3|-|TRBJ2-1
CASSSESAEQFF
TGTGCCAGCAGCTCCGAGTCCGCTGAGCAGTTCTTC
>few|TRBV5-1|-|TRBJ1-1
CASSLGGLGTEAFF
TGCGCCAGCAGCTTGGGGGGGCTGGGCACTGAAGCTTTCTTT
>few|TRBV20-1|-|TRBJ2-1
CSAPRGNEQFF
TGCAGTGCCCCTAGGGGCAATGAGCAGTTCTTC
>-|TRBV6-5|-|TRBJ1-5
CASSLSGLGTQHF
TGTGCCAGCAGTTTGTCGGGGTTGGGGACCCAGCATTTT
>-|TRBV28|TRBD1|TRBJ2-7
CASSSGQGKTYEQYF
TGTGCCAGCAGTTCGGGACAGGGAAAGACCTACGAGCAGTACTTC
>-|TRBV6-5|TRBD1|TRBJ2-7
CASSWHRQGGNEQYF
TGTGCCAGCAGTTGGCACAGACAGGGCGGCAACGAGCAGTACTTC
>-|TRBV18|-|TRBJ2-1
CASSPRLAAALSSYNEQFF
TGTGCCAGCTCACCACGGTTGGCAGCGGCCTTGAGCTCCTACAATGAGCAGTTCTTC
>-|TRBV5-1|-|TRBJ2-1
CASSPGTNEQFF
TGCGCCAGCAGCCCGGGAACCAATGAGCAGTTCTTC
>-|TRBV10-3|-|TRBJ2-2
CAISESQGRSTGELFF
TGTGCCATCAGTGAGTCCCAGGGAAGGAGCACCGGGGAGCTGTTTTTT
>few|TRBV4-2|TRBD2|TRBJ2-2
CASSQVKTSGNTGELFF
TGTGCCAGCAGCCAAGTCAAGACTAGCGGAAACACCGGGGAGCTGTTTTTT
>few|TRBV9|TRBD2|TRBJ2-1
CASSVAPTSAYNEQFF
TGTGCCAGCAGCGTAGCCCCCACTAGCGCTTACAATGAGCAGTTCTTC
>few|TRBV9|TRBD1|TRBJ1-5
CASSVIGGTDNQPQHF
TGTGCCAGCAGCGTAATCGGCGGGACAGACAATCAGCCCCAGCATTTT